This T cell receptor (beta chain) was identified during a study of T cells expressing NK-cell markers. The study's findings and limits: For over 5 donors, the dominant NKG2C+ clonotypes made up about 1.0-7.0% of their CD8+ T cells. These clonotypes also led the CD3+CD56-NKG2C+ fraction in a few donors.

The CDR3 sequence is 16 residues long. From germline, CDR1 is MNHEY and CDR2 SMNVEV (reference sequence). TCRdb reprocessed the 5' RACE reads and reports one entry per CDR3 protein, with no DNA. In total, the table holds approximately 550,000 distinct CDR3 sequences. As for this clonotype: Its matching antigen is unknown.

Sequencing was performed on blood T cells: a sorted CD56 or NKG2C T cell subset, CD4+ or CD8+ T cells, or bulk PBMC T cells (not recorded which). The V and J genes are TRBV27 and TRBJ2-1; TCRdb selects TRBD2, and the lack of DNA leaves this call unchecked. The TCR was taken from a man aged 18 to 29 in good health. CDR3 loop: CASSLSPGPSVNEQFF.